A single sample is the source of the 23 T cell receptor beta chains below, sequenced in a study of cytomegalovirus exposure and HLA in healthy donors. In the PCR, 60 Vbeta and 13 Jbeta primers were used. TCRdb's copy holds only in-frame clones and misses some; the assay was immunoSEQ multiplex PCR. The table lists a few hundred thousand clones, 75% to 85% of them singletons, with about 0.29% in the top ten. What was sequenced was PBMCs. Source of these receptors: a girl under 10 years old in good health and CMV-seronegative.

CDR3 nucleotides: TGTGCCAGCAGCTTACTAGGGGGAACTGGAAACACCATATATTTT. This sequence encodes CASSLLGGTGNTIYF. The chain employs TRBV5-8 and TRBJ1-3; a possible D gene is TRBD1 (6 bases). CDR3 length: 15 residues. V was cut by 2 bases and J by 2 bases, with 11 bases left in between. Germline V CDR1 and CDR2: SGHTS, YDEGEE.

This clone turned up a few times. The V and J genes are TRBV27 and TRBJ1-1; 7 bases are a match to TRBD1. Germline trimming cut 10 bases from V and 0 bases from J; bases unmatched to any gene: 5. The germline CDR1 and CDR2 sequences are MNHEY and SMNVEV (reference sequence). The CDR3 runs 13 residues. The CDR3 region has the DNA TGTGCCATACACAGGGGCCTGAACACTGAAGCTTTCTTT. Its protein is CAIHRGLNTEAFF.

The rearrangement joins TRBV6-4 to TRBJ2-7, with 7 positions matching TRBD2. V was clipped by 3 bases and J by 0 bases; unmatched bases: 2. CDR1 is MRHNA, CDR2 SNTAGT, per germline. The CDR3 has 14 amino acids. For the CDR3, the DNA is TGTGCCAGCAGTGAAAGGACTAGCTCCTACGAGCAGTACTTC. This translates into CASSERTSSYEQYF.

The gene calls are TRBV27 and TRBJ1-5, with 7 bases identical to TRBD1. Per germline, CDR1 MNHEY and CDR2 SMNVEV (reference sequence). Unmatched junction bases numbered 3, after V lost 6 bases and J lost 7 bases. This CDR3 is built from 12 residues. The CDR3 reads CASSLGGQPQHF. The CDR3 nucleotides read TGTGCCAGCAGCTTAGGGGGCCAGCCCCAGCATTTT.

The chain carries TRBV5-1 and TRBJ2-2; possibly TRBD2 for D (5 bases). This CDR3 contains 14 residues. Germline V gene data show CDR1 as SGHRS and CDR2 as YFSETQ. Trimming took 4 bases from V and 9 from J, leaving 16 bases between them. The CDR3 DNA reads as TGCGCCAGCAGCGGATCCGGGGTTGGCCGGGAGCTGTTTTTT. Its protein product is CASSGSGVGRELFF. Together with reference TRBV5-1 and TRBJ2-2, the CDR3 gives the full variable domain: KAGVTQTPRYLIKTRGQQVTLSCSPISGHRSVSWYQQTPGQGLQFLFEYFSETQRNKGNFPGRFSGRQFSNSRSEMNVSTLELGDSALYLCASSGSGVGRELFFGEGSRLTVL.

V is TRBV6-1 and J is TRBJ2-7, with TRBD1 matching over 7 bases. CDR1 is MNHNS, CDR2 SASEGT, per germline. With 7 bases clipped from V and 4 bases from J, the junction kept 7 bases outside the gene matches. This CDR3 has 13 residues. The CDR3 nucleotides read TGTGCCAGCACCCAGGGGGTCCGATACGAGCAGTACTTC. Translating gives CASTQGVRYEQYF.

This chain uses TRBV7-3 with TRBJ2-5; D is ambiguous. V lost 1 base and J lost 2, with 8 bases in between. Germline values: CDR1 SGHTA, CDR2 FQGTGA. The CDR3 sequence is 14 residues long. CDR3 DNA: TGTGCCAGCAGCTTAAGGGCAGGACAAGAGACCCAGTACTTC. Its translation is CASSLRAGQETQYF.

The chain uses TRBV4-2 and TRBJ2-3; TRBD2 might be the D (6 bases). Germline loops: CDR1 LGHNA, CDR2 YNFKEQ. V lost 0 bases, J lost 5 bases, and 9 bases lay in between. The CDR3 is 14 amino acids. CDR3 protein: CASSQELARDTQYF. CDR3 DNA sequence: TGTGCCAGCAGCCAAGAACTAGCCCGAGATACGCAGTATTTT.

The CDR3 sequence is CASSFRDRVPYGYTF. Written as DNA, the CDR3 is TGTGCCAGCAGTTTTCGGGACAGGGTTCCCTATGGCTACACCTTC. The chain recombines TRBV28 with TRBJ1-2; 9 bases align to TRBD1. The CDR3 is 15 amino acids. V lost 3 bases, J lost 4 bases, and 6 bases stayed unmatched. Germline V gene data show CDR1 as MDHEN and CDR2 as SYDVKM.

Regarding this clone: Sequence at one end of the junction differs from germline and may be a read error. The chain couples TRBV28 to TRBJ2-3; 10 bases map to TRBD1. Germline assignment: CDR1 MDHEN and CDR2 SYDVKM. The CDR3 sequence is 12 residues long. CDR3 residues: CASSLGTGAGFF. DNA for the CDR3: TGTGCCAGCAGTTTAGGGACAGGGGCCGGGTTTTTT. Using reference TRBV28 and TRBJ2-3 for the parts outside the CDR3, the full variable domain is DVKVTQSSRYLVKRTGEKVFLECVQDMDHENMFWYRQDPGLGLRLIYFSYDVKMKEKGDIPEGYSVSREKKERFSLILESASTNQTSMYLCASSLGTGAGFFGPGTRLTVL.

V is TRBV7-9 and J is TRBJ2-2; TRBD1 aligns across 8 bases. The CDR3 length is 17 residues. The germline V gene encodes CDR1 SEHNR and CDR2 FQNEAQ (reference sequence). Trimming cost V 5 bases and J 2 bases; bases outside gene matches: 10. The CDR3 is CASSLQGQGLNTGELFF. The DNA for the CDR3 is TGTGCCAGCAGCCTCCAAGGACAGGGCTTAAACACCGGGGAGCTGTTTTTT.

The chain carries TRBV28 and TRBJ2-7; 7 nucleotides agree with TRBD2. This CDR3 has 13 residues. CDR1 is MDHEN, CDR2 SYDVKM, per germline. V lost 4 bases to trimming and J lost 0 bases; unmatched junction nucleotides: 0. CDR3 region: CASSSSGSYEQYF. The DNA of the CDR3 is TGTGCCAGCAGTTCTAGCGGCTCCTACGAGCAGTACTTC.

The chain joins TRBV28 to TRBJ1-2; 7 nucleotides match TRBD1. The CDR3 has 14 residues. The trim removed 1 base at V and 4 bases at J, leaving 3 bases unmatched. Germline V gene lookup returns CDR1 MDHEN and CDR2 SYDVKM. This CDR3 reads CASSLFSGGYGYTF. CDR3 nucleotide sequence: TGTGCCAGCAGTTTATTTTCAGGGGGCTATGGCTACACCTTC.

Notes on this clone: Its ends do not fully match the called genes, so a read error is possible. The chain links TRBV7-9 to TRBJ1-5; D unresolved. CDR1 and CDR2 (germline): SEHNR, FQNEAQ (reference sequence). The CDR3 is 13 amino acids. CDR3 protein: CSSSPREDQPQHF. The CDR3, as DNA: TGTTCCAGCAGCCCTCGGGAGGACCAGCCCCAGCATTTT.

The chain employs TRBV10-1 and TRBJ1-6; D is uncertain. Trimming pared 3 bases from V and 10 bases from J, leaving 7 bases between. The germline V gene encodes CDR1 WNHNN and CDR2 SYGVQD (reference sequence). The CDR3 spans 12 residues. CDR3 DNA: TGCGCCAGCAGTGAACCGGGGTCACCCCTCCACTTT. As protein: CASSEPGSPLHF.

J is TRBJ1-6 and V is TRBV7-9; 9 bases line up with TRBD1. Germline lookup yields CDR1 SEHNR and CDR2 FQNEAQ (reference sequence). The CDR3 loop spans 15 amino acids. The J segment lost 6 bases and the V segment lost 5 bases, leaving 5 bases of the junction unmatched. The CDR3 loop is CASSPDRGVNSPLHF. CDR3 in DNA: TGTGCCAGCAGCCCGGACAGGGGCGTTAATTCACCCCTCCACTTT.

A few counts support this clone. The J gene is TRBJ2-7, the V gene TRBV2; 10 nucleotides line up with TRBD1. The CDR3 contains 14 residues. J gave up 2 bases and V 6 bases, and 4 bases lay outside the gene matches. The germline V gene has CDR1 SNHLY and CDR2 FYNNEI. This CDR3 is CASRRGQGAYEQYF. DNA for the CDR3: TGTGCCAGCAGGCGAGGACAGGGGGCCTACGAGCAGTACTTC.

The chain employs TRBV4-2 and TRBJ2-3; TRBD2 matches at 11 bases. The germline gives CDR1 LGHNA, CDR2 YNFKEQ. The CDR3 consists of 19 residues. Trimming took 0 bases from V and 2 from J; bases not matched to a gene: 10. This chain's CDR3 is CASSQDPATSGRTTDTQYF. The CDR3 nucleotides read TGTGCCAGCAGCCAAGATCCCGCCACTAGCGGGAGAACCACAGATACGCAGTATTTT.

This clone was found once. The rearrangement uses TRBV28 and TRBJ2-1, with D tentatively TRBD1 (5 bases). V was shortened by 4 bases and J by 8 bases, with 21 bases between the two germline ends. In germline, CDR1 is MDHEN, CDR2 SYDVKM. CDR3 length: 16 residues. CDR3 loop: CASSSTDSPSSDEQFF. The CDR3 bases are TGTGCCAGCAGTTCAACCGACAGTCCTAGTTCAGATGAGCAGTTCTTC.

This chain links TRBV28 with TRBJ2-4; 12 bases are a match to TRBD2. Germline assignment: CDR1 MDHEN and CDR2 SYDVKM. The trim removed 2 bases at V and 2 bases at J, leaving 16 bases unmatched. There are 21 residues in the CDR3. CDR3 bases: TGTGCCAGCAGTTTAATCCGCTCGTCTAGCGGGAGGGTAGAATCCAAAAACATTCAGTACTTC. Its translation is CASSLIRSSSGRVESKNIQYF.

With respect to this clone: This sample also contains other DNA sequences that code for the same CDR3. CDR3 DNA sequence: TGTGCCAGCAGTTTGACAGGCTATGGCTACACCTTC. Protein sequence: CASSLTGYGYTF. The chain links TRBV28 to TRBJ1-2, with D possibly matching TRBD1 (6 bases). The CDR3 has 12 residues. CDR1 and CDR2 from the germline V gene are MDHEN and SYDVKM. With 3 bases removed from V and 4 bases from J, the gap between germline ends came to 6 bases.

The rearrangement joins TRBV11-2 to TRBJ2-7; a possible D gene is TRBD2 (5 bases). CDR3 length: 13 amino acids. V lost 5 bases, J lost 4 bases, and 12 bases lay in between. Germline V lookup: CDR1 SGHAT, CDR2 FQNNGV. The CDR3 reads CASSREFGYEQYF. The CDR3 region has the DNA TGTGCCAGCAGCCGGGAATTCGGATACGAGCAGTACTTC.

This clone was seen only once. The J gene is TRBJ1-5, the V gene TRBV7-2; no definite D call. Trimming stripped 5 bases from V and 2 bases from J, with 13 bases between. The CDR3 totals 15 residues. Looked up from germline, CDR1 is SGHTA and CDR2 is FQGNSA. CDR3 DNA sequence: TGTGCCAGCAGCCTCTTGCCCGGAGGCAATCAGCCCCAGCATTTT. Translated, it gives CASSLLPGGNQPQHF.